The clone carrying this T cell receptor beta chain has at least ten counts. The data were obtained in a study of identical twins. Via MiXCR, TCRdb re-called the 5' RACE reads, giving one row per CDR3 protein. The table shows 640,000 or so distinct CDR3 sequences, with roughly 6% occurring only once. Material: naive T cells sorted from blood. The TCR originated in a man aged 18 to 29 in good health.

The CDR3 sequence is CAIKSGRADTGELFF. The DNA for the CDR3 is TGTGCCATCAAGTCCGGGAGGGCCGACACCGGGGAGCTGTTTTTT. The genes are TRBV10-3 and TRBJ2-2, with 8 nucleotides matching TRBD2. Germline CDR1 reads ENHRY; CDR2 reads SYGVKD. CDR3 length equals 15 residues. V gave up 7 bases and J gave up 3 bases; unmatched junction bases: 7.